Shown below are 7 T cell receptor beta chains from a single sample sequenced in a study of molecular identifiers for immune sequencing clone quantification. MiXCR was run by TCRdb on the PCR reads, yielding one entry per CDR3 protein. The table records about 36,000 distinct CDR3 sequences, less than 20% of them present only once. Sequenced: naive CD8+ T cells from blood, with Jurkat cell RNA spiked in. Documented subset: FACS-sorted CD8+CD4-CCR7+CD45RA+ naive T cells. Every receptor here comes from a human donor in good health. Some libraries in this study had Jurkat cell RNA spiked in.

This clonotype has a count of ten or more. This chain links TRBV29-1 with TRBJ2-7, with no clear D. This CDR3 comprises 13 residues. From germline, CDR1 is SQVTM and CDR2 ANQGSEA. V was cut by 3 bases and J by 1 base, with 10 bases left in between. CDR3 DNA sequence: TGCAGCGTTGAGGGTGGCCCTTCCTACGAGCAGTACTTC. Its protein is CSVEGGPSYEQYF.

Ten or more counts support this clonotype. J is TRBJ1-1 and V is TRBV14, with D unresolved. The V gene lost 0 bases and the J gene lost 4 bases, with 12 bases spanning the gap. The germline gives CDR1 SGHDN, CDR2 FVKESK. The CDR3 consists of 15 residues. CDR3 DNA sequence: TGTGCCAGCAGCCAAGATTTTGGCAGATTCACTGAAGCTTTCTTT. It codes for CASSQDFGRFTEAFF.

On this clonotype: A much larger clone lies one base from this, so it may be a read error. The chain combines TRBV4-1 with TRBJ1-2; D is uncertain. Trimming removed 0 bases from V and 3 bases from J, with 11 bases in between. Looked up from germline, CDR1 is MGHRA and CDR2 is YSYEKL. The CDR3 has 15 amino acids. As DNA, the CDR3 is TGCGCCAGCAGCCAAGATTACGAGGATCACTATGGCTACACCTTC. Translated, it gives CASSQDYEDHYGYTF.

This clonotype has at least ten counts. V is TRBV7-2 and J is TRBJ2-5; 11 bases are a match to TRBD2. The CDR3 consists of 17 residues. CDR1 SGHTA and CDR2 FQGNSA come from the germline V gene. V trimming: 1 base; J trimming: 3 bases; junction bases outside the gene matches: 7. The DNA of the CDR3 is TGTGCCAGCAGCTTAGTACTAGCGGGAGTGAGGGAAGAGACCCAGTACTTC. Protein product: CASSLVLAGVREETQYF.

This clonotype was found many times. V usage is TRBV6-2 or TRBV6-3 and J usage is TRBJ2-1; possible D gene TRBD2, 6 bases. Germline CDR1 MNHEY, CDR2 SVGEGT. V was trimmed by 10 bases and J by 4 bases, leaving 20 bases between them. This CDR3 comprises 15 residues. The CDR3 sequence: CATLSWRDAYNEQFF. Written as DNA, the CDR3 is TGTGCCACCCTTAGTTGGCGGGATGCTTACAATGAGCAGTTCTTC.

This clonotype was observed at least ten times. Here the CDR3 DNA reads TGTGCCAGCAGCGACAGCGGGACGGGCTCATTCTACACCTTC. Protein sequence: CASSDSGTGSFYTF. The rearrangement joins TRBV9 to TRBJ1-2, with a weak D call TRBD1 (5 bases). CDR1 is SGDLS, CDR2 YYNGEE, per germline. The CDR3 is 14 residues long. V was clipped by 3 bases and J by 10 bases, with 19 bases between them. The whole variable domain, filled in from reference TRBV9 and TRBJ1-2, reads DSGVTQTPKHLITATGQRVTLRCSPRSGDLSVYWYQQSLDQGLQFLIQYYNGEERAKGNILERFSAQQFPDLHSELNLSSLELGDSALYFCASSDSGTGSFYTFGSGTRLTVV.

Many counts were recorded for this clonotype. The chain employs TRBV28 and TRBJ2-7, with unresolved D. V was trimmed by 0 bases and J by 0 bases, leaving 9 bases between them. The CDR3 spans 15 residues. From germline, CDR1 is MDHEN and CDR2 SYDVKM. The CDR3 DNA reads TGTGCCAGCAGTTTATGGCGGAGCAGCTCCTACGAGCAGTACTTC. Translated: CASSLWRSSSYEQYF.